This T cell receptor (beta chain) was obtained from a study of cytomegalovirus exposure and HLA in healthy donors. Of note for this clone: Its specificity is unknown.

The study, taken as a whole, reports: In a later analysis, TCR beta V- and J-gene trimming showed a link to a missense DCLRE1C variant. An analysis done earlier found most TCR beta V segments productive about 90% or about 30% of the time. Roughly uniform sequencing depth across donors was assumed, possibly incorrectly. Indistinguishable V segments such as TRBV6-2 and TRBV6-3 were excluded.

The ends were cut back, 0 bases at V and 6 bases at J, with 10 bases in the middle. The CDR3 extends over 15 amino acids. Germline V gene sequence: CDR1 SGHTS, CDR2 YDEGEE. The primer mix had 60 Vbeta and 13 Jbeta primers. This table comes from immunoSEQ multiplex PCR, and its TCRdb copy is limited to in-frame clones, with some not included. The sample lists 100,000 to 130,000 clones; roughly four fifths were seen once. The chain joins TRBV5-8 to TRBJ1-6; D unclear. The TCR was taken from a man aged 18 to 30 in good health and CMV-seronegative. The sample comprised PBMCs. For the CDR3, the DNA is TGTGCCAGCAGCTTGGCCTCAGGCCCTAATTCACCCCTCCACTTT. This encodes CASSLASGPNSPLHF.